This TCR beta chain was identified during a study of T cell responses to AZD1222 COVID-19 vaccine. Study observations and caveats: Most donors were white British, females outnumbered males, and clonal diversity was possibly underestimated.

Measured with immunoSEQ multiplex PCR; TCRdb has only the in-frame clones, and not every one. Seen here are over 95,000 clones, about 87% observed once, and the top ten hold 9.5% to 15%. Germline CDR1 and CDR2: SGHNT and YYREEE (reference sequence). V was shortened by 4 bases and J by 5 bases, with 12 bases between the two germline ends. The CDR3 is made up of 13 amino acids. This clone was found a few times. Its antigen is not identified. This chain links TRBV5-4 with TRBJ1-2, with a weak D call TRBD1 (5 bases). The clonotype comes from an adult in good health. The source was peripheral blood, collected on day 0 of AZD1222 vaccination. CDR3: CASSVPGGYGYTF. The CDR3 bases are TGTGCCAGCAGCGTCCCCGGGGGGTATGGCTACACCTTC.